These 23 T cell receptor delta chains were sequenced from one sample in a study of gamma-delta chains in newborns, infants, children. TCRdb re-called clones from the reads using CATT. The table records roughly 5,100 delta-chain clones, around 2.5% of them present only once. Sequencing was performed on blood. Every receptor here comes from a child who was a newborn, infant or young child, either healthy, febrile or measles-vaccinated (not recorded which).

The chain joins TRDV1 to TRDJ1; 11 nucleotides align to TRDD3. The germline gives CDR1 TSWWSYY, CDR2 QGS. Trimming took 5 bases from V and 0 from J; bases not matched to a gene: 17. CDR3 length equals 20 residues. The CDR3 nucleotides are TGTGCTCTTGGGCCCCTGTCTCCTTCTGGGGGATACCCTTACACCGATAAACTCATCTTT. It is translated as CALGPLSPSGGYPYTDKLIF.

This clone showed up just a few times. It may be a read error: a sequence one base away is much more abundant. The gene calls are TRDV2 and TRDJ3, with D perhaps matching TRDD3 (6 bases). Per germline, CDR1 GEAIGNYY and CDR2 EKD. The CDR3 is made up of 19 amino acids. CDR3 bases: TGTGCCTGTGACACCGCCGGGGGACCGAGCTCCCGGGACACCCGACAGATGTTTTTC. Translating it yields CACDTAGGPSSRDTRQMFF.

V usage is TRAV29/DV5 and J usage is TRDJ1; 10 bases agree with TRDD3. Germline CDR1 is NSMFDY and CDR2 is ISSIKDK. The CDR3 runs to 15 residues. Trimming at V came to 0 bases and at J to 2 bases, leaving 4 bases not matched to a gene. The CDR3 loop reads CAASVVLGDTDKLIF. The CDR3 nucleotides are TGTGCAGCAAGCGTAGTACTGGGGGATACCGATAAACTCATCTTT.

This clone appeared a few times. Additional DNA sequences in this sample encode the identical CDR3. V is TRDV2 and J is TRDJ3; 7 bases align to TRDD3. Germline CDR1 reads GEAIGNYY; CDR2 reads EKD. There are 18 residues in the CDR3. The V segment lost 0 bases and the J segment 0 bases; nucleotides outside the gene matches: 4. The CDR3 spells CACDTVGESSWDTRQMFF. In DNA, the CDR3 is TGTGCCTGTGACACCGTGGGGGAAAGCTCCTGGGACACCCGACAGATGTTTTTC.

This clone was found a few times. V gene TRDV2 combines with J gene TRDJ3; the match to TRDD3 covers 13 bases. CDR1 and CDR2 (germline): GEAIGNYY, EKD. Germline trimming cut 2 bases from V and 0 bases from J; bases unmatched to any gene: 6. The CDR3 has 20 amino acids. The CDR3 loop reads CACDKVLGDTHSWDTRQMFF. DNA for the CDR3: TGTGCCTGTGACAAAGTACTGGGGGATACGCACTCCTGGGACACCCGACAGATGTTTTTC.

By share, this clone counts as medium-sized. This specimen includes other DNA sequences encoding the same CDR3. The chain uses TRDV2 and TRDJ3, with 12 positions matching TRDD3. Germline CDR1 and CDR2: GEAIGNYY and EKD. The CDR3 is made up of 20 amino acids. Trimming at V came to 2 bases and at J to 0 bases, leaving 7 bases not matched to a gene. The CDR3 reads CACDKVLGDTYSWDTRQMFF. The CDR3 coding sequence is TGTGCCTGTGACAAAGTACTGGGGGATACTTACTCCTGGGACACCCGACAGATGTTTTTC.

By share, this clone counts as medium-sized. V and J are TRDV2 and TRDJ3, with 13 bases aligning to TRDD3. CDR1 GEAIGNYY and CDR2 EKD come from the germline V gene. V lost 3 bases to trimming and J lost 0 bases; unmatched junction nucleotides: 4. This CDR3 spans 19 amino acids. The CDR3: CACDLNWGIRSWDTRQMFF. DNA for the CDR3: TGTGCCTGTGACCTCAACTGGGGGATACGCTCCTGGGACACCCGACAGATGTTTTTC.

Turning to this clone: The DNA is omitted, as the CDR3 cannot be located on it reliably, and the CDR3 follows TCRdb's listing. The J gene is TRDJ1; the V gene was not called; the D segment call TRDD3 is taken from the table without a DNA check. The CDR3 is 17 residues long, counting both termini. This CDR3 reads CACDTVGWGIRADKLIF.

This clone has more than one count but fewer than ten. The CDR3 loop reads CACDKLGPQRVRPLIF. For the CDR3, the DNA is TGTGCCTGTGACAAACTGGGGCCCCAGCGGGTCAGACCCCTGATCTTT. J is TRDJ4 and V is TRDV2, with 7 bases fitting TRDD3. The V segment lost 2 bases and the J segment 1 base; nucleotides outside the gene matches: 12. The CDR3 consists of 16 residues. The germline gives CDR1 GEAIGNYY, CDR2 EKD.

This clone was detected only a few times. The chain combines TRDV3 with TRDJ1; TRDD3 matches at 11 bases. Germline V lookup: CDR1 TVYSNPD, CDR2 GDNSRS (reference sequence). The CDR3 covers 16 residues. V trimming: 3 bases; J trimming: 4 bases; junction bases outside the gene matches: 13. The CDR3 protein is CAFPTYATGGYDKLIF. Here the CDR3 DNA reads TGTGCCTTCCCTACGTACGCTACTGGGGGATACGATAAACTCATCTTT.

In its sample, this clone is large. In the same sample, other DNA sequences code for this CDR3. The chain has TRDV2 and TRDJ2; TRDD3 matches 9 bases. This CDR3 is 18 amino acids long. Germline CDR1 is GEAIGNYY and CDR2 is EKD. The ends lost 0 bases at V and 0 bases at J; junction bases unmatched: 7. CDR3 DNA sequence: TGTGCCTGTGACACCGTCAGGGGGATACCCTCTTTGACAGCACAACTCTTCTTT. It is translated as CACDTVRGIPSLTAQLFF.

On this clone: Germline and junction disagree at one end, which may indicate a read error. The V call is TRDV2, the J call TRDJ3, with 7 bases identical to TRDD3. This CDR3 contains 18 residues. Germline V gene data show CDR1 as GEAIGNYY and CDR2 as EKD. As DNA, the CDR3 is TGTGCCTGTGGCACCTGGGGGGATTCCTCCTGGGACACCCGACAGATGTTTTTC. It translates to CACGTWGDSSWDTRQMFF.

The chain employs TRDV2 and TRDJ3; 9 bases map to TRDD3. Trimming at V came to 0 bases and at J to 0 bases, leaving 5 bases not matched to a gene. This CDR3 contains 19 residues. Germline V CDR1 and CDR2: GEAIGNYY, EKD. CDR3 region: CACDTWGIRGSWDTRQMFF. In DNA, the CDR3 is TGTGCCTGTGACACCTGGGGGATAAGGGGCTCCTGGGACACCCGACAGATGTTTTTC.

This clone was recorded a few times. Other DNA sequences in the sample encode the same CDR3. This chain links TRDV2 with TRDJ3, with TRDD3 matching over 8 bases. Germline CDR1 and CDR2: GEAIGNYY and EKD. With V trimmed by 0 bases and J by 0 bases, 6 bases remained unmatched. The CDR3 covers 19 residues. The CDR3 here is CACDTLLGVVSWDTRQMFF. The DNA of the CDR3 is TGTGCCTGTGACACCCTACTGGGGGTAGTCTCCTGGGACACCCGACAGATGTTTTTC.

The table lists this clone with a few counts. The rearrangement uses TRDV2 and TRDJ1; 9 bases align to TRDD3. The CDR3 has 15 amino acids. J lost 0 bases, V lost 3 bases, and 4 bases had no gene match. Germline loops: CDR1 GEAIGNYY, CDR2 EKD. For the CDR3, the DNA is TGTGCCTGTGACTTACTGGGGGAGAACACCGATAAACTCATCTTT. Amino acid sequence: CACDLLGENTDKLIF.

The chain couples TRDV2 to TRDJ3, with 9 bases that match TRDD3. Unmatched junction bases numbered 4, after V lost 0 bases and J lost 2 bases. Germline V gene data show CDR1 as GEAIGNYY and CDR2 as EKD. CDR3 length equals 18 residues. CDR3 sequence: CACDTGDTRTWDTRQMFF. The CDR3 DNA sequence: TGTGCCTGTGACACCGGGGATACGCGTACCTGGGACACCCGACAGATGTTTTTC.

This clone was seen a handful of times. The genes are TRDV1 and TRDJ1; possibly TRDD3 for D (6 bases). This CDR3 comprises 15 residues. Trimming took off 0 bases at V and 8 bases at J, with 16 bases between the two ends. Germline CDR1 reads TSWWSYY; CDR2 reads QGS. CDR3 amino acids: CALGELAWGPGKLIF. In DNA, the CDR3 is TGTGCTCTTGGGGAACTCGCCTGGGGACCCGGGAAACTCATCTTT.

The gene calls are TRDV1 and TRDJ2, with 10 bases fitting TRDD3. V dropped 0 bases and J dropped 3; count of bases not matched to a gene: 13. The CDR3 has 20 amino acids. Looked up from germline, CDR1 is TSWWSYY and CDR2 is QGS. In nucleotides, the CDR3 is TGTGCTCTTGGGGAACTACCCTTTACTGGGGGATTTTTCCTGACAGCACAACTCTTCTTT. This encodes CALGELPFTGGFFLTAQLFF.

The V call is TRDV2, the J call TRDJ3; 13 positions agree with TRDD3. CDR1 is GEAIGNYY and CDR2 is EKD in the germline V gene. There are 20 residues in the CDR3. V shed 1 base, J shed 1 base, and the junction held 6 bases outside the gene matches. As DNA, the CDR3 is TGTGCCTGTGACACGACTACTGGGGGATACGCTTCCTGGGACACCCGACAGATGTTTTTC. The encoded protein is CACDTTTGGYASWDTRQMFF.

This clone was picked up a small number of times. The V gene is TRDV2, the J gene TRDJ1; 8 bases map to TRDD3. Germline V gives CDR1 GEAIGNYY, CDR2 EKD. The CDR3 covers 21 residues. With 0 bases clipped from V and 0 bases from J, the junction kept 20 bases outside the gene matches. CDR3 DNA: TGTGCCTGTGACACCGGGACTGGGGGCCCAAACAGTCCGGGGTACACCGATAAACTCATCTTT. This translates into CACDTGTGGPNSPGYTDKLIF.

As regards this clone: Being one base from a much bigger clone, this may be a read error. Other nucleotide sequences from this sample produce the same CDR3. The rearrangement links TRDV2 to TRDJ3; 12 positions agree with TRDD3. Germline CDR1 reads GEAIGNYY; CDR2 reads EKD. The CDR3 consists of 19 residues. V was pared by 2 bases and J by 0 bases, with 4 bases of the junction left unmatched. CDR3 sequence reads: CACDILGDTSSWDTRQMFF. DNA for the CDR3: TGTGCCTGTGACATACTGGGGGATACTAGCTCCTGGGACACCCGACAGATGTTTTTC.

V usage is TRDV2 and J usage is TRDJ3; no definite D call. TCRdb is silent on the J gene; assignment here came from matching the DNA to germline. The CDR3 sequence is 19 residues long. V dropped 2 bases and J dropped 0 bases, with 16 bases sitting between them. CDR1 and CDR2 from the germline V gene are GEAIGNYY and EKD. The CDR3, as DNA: TGTGCCTGTGACAAAGCAGAGGGACCCCGCTCCTGGGACACCCGACAGATGTTTTTC. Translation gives CACDKAEGPRSWDTRQMFF.

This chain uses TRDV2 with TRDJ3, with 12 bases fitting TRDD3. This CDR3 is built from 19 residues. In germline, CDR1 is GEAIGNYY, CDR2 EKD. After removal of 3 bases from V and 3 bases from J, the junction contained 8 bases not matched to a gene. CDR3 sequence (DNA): TGTGCCTGTGACTCCGTACTGGGGGATACCGTCTGGGACACCCGACAGATGTTTTTC. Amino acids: CACDSVLGDTVWDTRQMFF.